This TCR beta chain derives from a study of cytomegalovirus exposure and HLA in healthy donors (dated by TCRdb to 2015 to 2018). Context from the whole study: In an earlier analysis of approximately 640 of the donors, approximately 300 Gb of sequence data and 117 million unique TCR beta sequences from roughly 200 million T cells were reported. To predict cytomegalovirus infection status, the study brought together high-throughput TCR immunosequencing, statistical association of individual TCRs with disease status, and machine learning. Class I and class II HLA loci were covered by the typing at four-digit resolution. In the later analysis, no new phenotypic data were used to find candidate immune exposures; instead, reliance was placed on TCR beta sequences and their occurrence across donors. Along with the roughly 710-subject first cohort, a separate validation cohort of approximately 110 different subjects was used. Approximately 300 gigabases of sequencing data and 70 million to 95 million unique TCR sequences made up an early release that covered approximately 620 HLA-typed donors. A later analysis re-analyzed previously published TCR beta repertoires from about 730 donors and added high-resolution HLA genotyping to study TCR occurrence patterns. Donor age, sex, ethnicity and CMV serostatus were compiled together with the repertoire data. All discovery cohort repertoires had been generated using a single sequencing platform. In an earlier analysis of roughly 600 of the donors, high-throughput TCR beta sequencing was used to judge whether each TCR beta V gene segment behaved as functional or pseudogenic. Because of strong linkage in the cohort, roughly five DR-DQ haplotypes were treated as single units for association and clustering. A later genetic analysis took genome-wide SNP genotypes for about three fifths of the 666 donors and used that subset as a discovery cohort. The study aimed to test whether signatures of past pathogen exposure could be identified by cataloging public T cell receptors. The T cell repertoires of 666 subjects were profiled by immunosequencing and related to cytomegalovirus serostatus. Among 300 to 500 genotyped donors of the cohort, an average of around 240,000 unique TCR beta nucleotide sequences was sequenced per donor, of which 15% to 20% were non-productive. The number of typed donors differed by locus: roughly 620-630 for A, B, C, DRB1 and DQB1; 522 for DQA1; 600 to 610 for DPA1; and roughly 490 for DPB1. The genetic ancestry cluster associated with self-reported Caucasian donors included 81% of the approximately 410 genotyped donors.

Looking up the germline V gene (reference sequence) yields CDR1 LNHDA and CDR2 SQIVND. Trimming costs V 4 bases and J 7 bases, and their ends lie 14 bases apart. Its CDR3 holds 14 amino acids, cysteine through phenylalanine. Only the CDR3 DNA stays, 42 bases, in frame from base 1. The library was made by the immunoSEQ multiplex PCR assay. For the multiplex PCR, a mixture combining 60 forward primers for TCR Vbeta segments and 13 reverse primers for TCR Jbeta segments was used. The CDR3 region of rearranged TCR beta genes was amplified from genomic DNA by a multiplex PCR assay. The amplified TCR beta libraries were sequenced on the Illumina HiSeq System as 87-base-pair reads. Under the source paper's analysis protocol: A later analysis tallied around 87 million unique TCR beta chains across the 550 to 850 repertoires, and about 12 million of those chains were shared by two or more donors. Raw reads were error-corrected and collapsed into unique sequences with a nearest-neighbor algorithm that merged closely related sequences to remove PCR and sequencing errors. To assign V, D and J gene segments, CDR3 sequences were aligned to IMGT reference sequences. For a sequence to be retained, a match of at least six nucleotides was required to both a V gene segment and a J gene segment. A rearrangement was called productive if the CDR3 had no stop codons and remained in frame with V and J, and every other rearrangement was called non-productive. CDR3 was defined according to IMGT convention as the region running from the second conserved V-encoded cysteine to the conserved J-encoded phenylalanine. Sequences without an unambiguous match to a single V gene segment were excluded from the earlier analysis of approximately 600 of the donors. An earlier analysis of approximately 590 of the donors classified V segments as functional when productive rearrangements were above 56.7% and as segregating when the standard deviation between donors was above 5%. To diagnose cytomegalovirus status from the catalog of TCR beta chain sequences, a statistical classification framework was built. In a later analysis, V and J genes were assigned by comparing TCR nucleotide sequences against IMGT/GENE-DB human TR gene sequences. A later analysis assigned CDR3 sequences and most-parsimonious VDJ recombination scenarios with the TCRdist pipeline. In a later analysis, every TCR beta chain was defined by the combination of its CDR3 amino acid sequence and its V-gene family, and reads without a unique V-gene family were dropped. As a way to deal with suspected cross-contamination and a sequencing artifact, a later analysis dropped approximately 570 nucleotide sequences that were highly shared and had low generation probability. In a later analysis, a clonal expansion index was calculated for each public chain from normalized within-repertoire ranks of inferred template counts. A later analysis computed generation probabilities with a VDJ recombination model fitted to out-of-frame rearrangements, and checked the results against IGoR. Hypergeometric tests were used in a later analysis to score TCR-TCR, TCR-HLA and TCR-CMV co-occurrence, with a repertoire-size bias correction applied to the TCR pairs. A later analysis estimated false discovery rates by permuting HLA or CMV assignments 20 times. In a later analysis, co-occurring TCRs were grouped using DBSCAN, with TCRdist sequence similarity added in when clustering inside HLA-allele-positive subsets. Co-occurrence clustering excluded repertoires with fewer than 30,000 or more than 120,000 public chains, plus five with anomalous nucleotide sharing. TCRdb took over this immuneACCESS table, retaining in-frame rearrangements with V and J assigned. Such tables are incomplete; in checked studies, under half of the missing clones stem from an unresolved V gene, and the remainder is unexplained. The DNA gave D and trimming, while V, J and clone size come from that table. Recorded for this sample are some 110,000 clones; less than 80% of them occurred a single time. Roughly 3.6% of the sample is in the top ten clones.

Comments on this clone: Its specific antigen is unknown. There are no base qualities to consult, and no much larger clone falls within one base.

What the study reported, not specific to this receptor: A group of highly shared sequence variants was considered likely to be a technical artifact of the sequencing pipeline. An earlier analysis of some 560 of the donors showed that most TCR beta V segments appeared in productive rearrangements either about 87% or about 30% of the time, which broadly matched IMGT annotations. When HLA alleles, especially DR and DQ, strongly co-occurred, TCR associations were difficult to assign to individual alleles. In vitro tests confirmed that a few of the cytomegalovirus-associated TCR beta chains recognize cytomegalovirus antigens. About 17 rarely observed V segments, including chromosome 9 orphons, were excluded from the earlier analysis of some 590 of the donors because counts were too low. Because HLA typing was unavailable for some donors at each locus, only the typed subset was used in association tests. A later analysis found that HLA-associated TCR beta chains were more clonally expanded and had lower generation probabilities than equally common non-associated chains. In a later genetic analysis, fewer N-insertions in productive TCRs were reported among donors in an Asian-associated ancestry cluster than the approximately 710-donor mean. A later analysis reported that several top co-occurrence clusters appeared linked to parvovirus B19, influenza, CMV and Epstein-Barr virus. In a later analysis, TCR association rates were found to vary across HLA loci, with the most associated TCRs seen for DRB1 alleles and the fewest for HLA-C alleles. Linkage disequilibrium might explain the correlated functional status among segregating V segments, but an unknown experimental factor could not be ruled out. Immune exposure information for the cohort was limited to CMV serostatus. The cohort was sequenced for TCR beta chains only, and without alpha or paired-chain data the features that could be detected were limited. Presence/absence analyses assumed roughly uniform sequencing depth across donors, an assumption that may not hold. Because the 87-base-pair reads could not distinguish some IMGT-functional V segments, including TRBV6-2 and TRBV6-3, those segments were excluded. In both the original and validation cohorts, the classifier was reported to diagnose cytomegalovirus status with high specificity and sensitivity. The authors suggested that the approach could potentially be generalized to other disease states and immunological phenotypes. A later analysis found that most CMV-associated TCR beta chains appeared HLA-restricted, with HLA associations seemingly driven largely by CMV exposure. Specific HLA alleles were associated with around 18,000 TCR beta sequences at a false discovery rate of 0.05 in a later analysis. The study listed approximately 150 TCR beta chains as associated with cytomegalovirus. In a later genetic analysis, a missense DCLRE1C variant was associated with V-gene and J-gene trimming of TCR beta chains, and the association was replicated in an independent cohort. Most TCR sequences were seen in very few donors, while some public TCRs were found in many individuals. A further reported finding was that TCR beta sequences accurately predicted the HLA-A and HLA-B alleles for most subjects in the first cohort.

In total, roughly 670 healthy bone marrow donors made up the cohort. At the time of sampling, every cohort member was nominally healthy, though immune exposures that went unrecorded were likely present. The donor was CMV seronegative and was included in the group of around 320 seronegative cohort members. Every donor gave a peripheral blood sample, and the peripheral blood mononuclear cells from that sample were used for TCR beta sequencing. Genomic DNA extraction from the blood cell samples was performed with the Qiagen DNeasy Blood Extraction Kit. The TCR originated in a man between 60 and 70 years old in good health and CMV-seronegative. Material: PBMCs. The sequence links TRBV19 to TRBJ1-5; the D gene is not confidently resolved. The CDR3 reads as follows: CASSSPNEFQPQHF. The DNA is as follows: TGTGCCAGTAGTAGTCCGAACGAGTTCCAGCCCCAGCATTTT.